The source of this T cell receptor (beta chain) is a study of vaccination and CD4 T cells after COVID-19. Study-level background: Nasal swab PCR detected SARS-CoV-2 in convalescent patients; 8 or 9 had mild disease, one severe.

Germline CDR1 is MNHEY and CDR2 is SVGEGT. Trimming cost V 8 bases and J 8 bases; bases outside gene matches: 2. The CDR3 runs 12 residues. Treatment meaning: approximately 10-day PBMC culture with coronavirus spike peptide pools or control peptides (ViraFEST assay). This clonotype was seen only a few times. The target antigen is unknown. The assay that was used to sequence DNA from cultured CD4+ T cells was the Oncomine TCR Beta short-read assay. TCRdb re-analysed the PCR reads in MiXCR, keeping a single row per CDR3 protein. Here the sample spans thousands of distinct CDR3 sequences, 50% to 65% being singletons.

The clonotype was recovered from a human donor who had recovered from COVID-19. The material sequenced was CD4+ T cells from blood, cultured in vitro. V and J are TRBV6-2 or TRBV6-3 and TRBJ1-4; TRBD1 matches 10 bases. CDR3 in amino acids: CASRDRGEKLFF. As DNA, the CDR3 is TGTGCCAGCCGGGACAGGGGAGAAAAACTGTTTTTT.